Following are 10 T cell receptor beta chains from one sample sequenced in a study of CD8 T cells in Susac syndrome. A quantity of about 0.5 to 1 ug RNA underwent reverse transcription using random hexamers. TCRdb re-analysed the immunoSEQ multiplex PCR reads in MiXCR, keeping a single row per CDR3 protein. The sample comprises under 90,000 distinct CDR3 sequences, about 92% of which are singletons, and roughly 0.56% rests with the top ten. The specimen sequenced was CD4+ T cells from PBMCs. These receptors originate from a human donor with Susac syndrome.

V is TRBV3-1 and J is TRBJ1-1; D is unclear. This CDR3 region has 12 residues. Trimming stripped 0 bases from V and 5 bases from J, with 4 bases between. Looked up from germline, CDR1 is LGHDT and CDR2 is YNNKEL (reference sequence). The CDR3 loop reads CASSQDWTEAFF. The CDR3 region has the DNA TGTGCCAGCAGCCAAGATTGGACTGAAGCTTTCTTT. The entire variable domain, with the rest obtained from reference TRBV3-1 and TRBJ1-1, is as follows: DTAVSQTPKYLVTQMGNDKSIKCEQNLGHDTMYWYKQDSKKFLKIMFSYNNKELIINETVPNRFSPKSPDKAHLNLHINSLELGDSAVYFCASSQDWTEAFFGQGTRLTVV.

The chain uses TRBV7-2 and TRBJ2-5; D is perhaps TRBD1 or TRBD2 (6 bases each). This CDR3 contains 15 residues. Trimming removed 1 base at V and 1 base at J, with 10 bases between. Germline values: CDR1 SGHTA, CDR2 FQGNSA. This CDR3 reads CASSLGSGAQETQYF. The CDR3 DNA reads TGTGCCAGCAGCTTAGGGTCGGGGGCCCAAGAGACCCAGTACTTC.

J is TRBJ1-1 and V is TRBV29-1, with D uncertain. CDR3 length: 13 residues. CDR1 is SQVTM, CDR2 ANQGSEA, per germline. Trimming took 2 bases from V and 12 from J, leaving 19 bases between them. CDR3 DNA sequence: TGCAGCGTTGAAACCCTTCTGCCGTCTGTGACTTTCTTT. Protein sequence: CSVETLLPSVTFF. Together with reference TRBV29-1 and TRBJ1-1, the CDR3 gives the full variable domain: SAVISQKPSRDICQRGTSLTIQCQVDSQVTMMFWYRQQPGQSLTLIATANQGSEATYESGFVIDKFPISRPNLTFSTLTVSNMSPEDSSIYLCSVETLLPSVTFFGQGTRLTVV.

The CDR3 DNA follows: TGTGCCAGCAGTTTATTTGGGGGAGGTCAAGAGACCCAGTACTTC. Amino acid sequence: CASSLFGGGQETQYF. The chain combines TRBV28 with TRBJ2-5, with a tentative D call TRBD2 (6 bases). The CDR3 is 15 residues long. With 1 base removed from V and 2 bases from J, the gap between germline ends came to 11 bases. Germline values: CDR1 MDHEN, CDR2 SYDVKM.

The chain employs TRBV12-3 or TRBV12-4 and TRBJ2-5, with 11 bases aligning to TRBD2. With V trimmed by 8 bases and J by 7 bases, 15 bases remained unmatched. The CDR3 contains 16 residues. CDR3 sequence: CASVGTSGGGVGTQYF. The CDR3 coding sequence is TGTGCCAGCGTGGGGACTAGCGGAGGGGGGGTCGGGACCCAGTACTTC.

The V and J genes are TRBV18 and TRBJ2-3; maybe TRBD2 (6 bases). Deletions cut 3 bases from V and 4 bases from J, with 11 bases between. This CDR3 comprises 14 residues. CDR1 KGHSH and CDR2 LQKENI come from the germline V gene. The CDR3 here is CASSPMAGSDTQYF. CDR3 DNA sequence: TGTGCCAGCTCACCGATGGCGGGGTCAGATACGCAGTATTTT.

V is TRBV20-1 and J is TRBJ1-2; D gene unclear. CDR3 length: 15 residues. Germline loops: CDR1 DFQATT, CDR2 SNEGSKA (reference sequence). V gave up 3 bases and J gave up 4 bases, with 18 bases separating them. CDR3 DNA: TGCAGTGCTAGCTCCGACTCACTGGGGAGCTATGGCTACACCTTC. As protein: CSASSDSLGSYGYTF.

The rearrangement links TRBV20-1 to TRBJ2-2; TRBD1 agrees at 7 bases. The ends lost 3 bases at V and 0 bases at J; junction bases unmatched: 1. Germline CDR1 reads DFQATT; CDR2 reads SNEGSKA (reference sequence). CDR3 length equals 14 residues. The CDR3 nucleotides are TGCAGTGCTAGCCAGGGGGCGAACACCGGGGAGCTGTTTTTT. As protein: CSASQGANTGELFF.

V is TRBV30 and J is TRBJ2-1; D remains unclear. V was clipped by 0 bases and J by 3 bases, with 3 bases between them. This CDR3 region has 12 residues. Germline-derived CDR1 and CDR2 are GTSNPN and SVGIG (reference sequence). CDR3: CAWSVIYNEQFF. The CDR3 coding sequence is TGTGCCTGGAGTGTGATCTACAATGAGCAGTTCTTC.

The V call is TRBV30, the J call TRBJ1-6; tentatively, D is TRBD1 (6 bases). Between the trimmed V and J ends, which lost 0 bases and 7 bases, there was a span of 13 bases. The germline CDR1 and CDR2 sequences are GTSNPN and SVGIG (reference sequence). The CDR3 runs to 15 residues. The CDR3 protein is CAWSVQGTMNSPLHF. The CDR3 bases are TGTGCCTGGAGTGTACAGGGTACTATGAATTCACCCCTCCACTTT.